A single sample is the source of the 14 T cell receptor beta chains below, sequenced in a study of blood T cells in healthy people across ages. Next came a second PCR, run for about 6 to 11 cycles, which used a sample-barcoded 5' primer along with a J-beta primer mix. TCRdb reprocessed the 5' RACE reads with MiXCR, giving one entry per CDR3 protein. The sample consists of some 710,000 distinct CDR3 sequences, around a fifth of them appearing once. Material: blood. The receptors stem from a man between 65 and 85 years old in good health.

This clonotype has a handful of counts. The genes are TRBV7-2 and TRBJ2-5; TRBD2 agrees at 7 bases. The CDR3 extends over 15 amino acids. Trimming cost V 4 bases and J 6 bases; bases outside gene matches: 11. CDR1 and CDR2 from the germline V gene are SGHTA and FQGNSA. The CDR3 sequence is CASSSSSGSGQTQYF. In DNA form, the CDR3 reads TGTGCCAGCAGCTCTTCTAGCGGTTCAGGGCAGACCCAGTACTTC. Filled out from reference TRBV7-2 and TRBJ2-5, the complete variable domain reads GAGVSQSPSNKVTEKGKDVELRCDPISGHTALYWYRQSLGQGLEFLIYFQGNSAPDKSGLPSDRFSAERTGGSVSTLTIQRTQQEDSAVYLCASSSSSGSGQTQYFGPGTRLLVL.

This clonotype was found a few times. The chain's CDR3 is CASRLAGVRDTQYF. The CDR3 nucleotides are TGCGCCAGCAGACTAGCGGGAGTCCGAGATACGCAGTATTTT. J is TRBJ2-3 and V is TRBV5-1, with 11 bases lining up with TRBD2. The trim removed 5 bases at V and 5 bases at J, leaving 4 bases unmatched. Germline V gene data show CDR1 as SGHRS and CDR2 as YFSETQ. CDR3 length: 14 amino acids. The full variable domain, rest sourced from reference TRBV5-1 and TRBJ2-3, is KAGVTQTPRYLIKTRGQQVTLSCSPISGHRSVSWYQQTPGQGLQFLFEYFSETQRNKGNFPGRFSGRQFSNSRSEMNVSTLELGDSALYLCASRLAGVRDTQYFGPGTRLTVL.

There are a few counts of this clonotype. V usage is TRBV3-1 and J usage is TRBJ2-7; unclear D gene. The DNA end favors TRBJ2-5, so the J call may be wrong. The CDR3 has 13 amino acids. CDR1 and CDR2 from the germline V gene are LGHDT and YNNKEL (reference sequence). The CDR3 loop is CASSPLTGETQYF. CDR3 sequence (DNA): TGTGCCAGCAGCCCTCTGACTGGAGAGACCCAGTACTTC.

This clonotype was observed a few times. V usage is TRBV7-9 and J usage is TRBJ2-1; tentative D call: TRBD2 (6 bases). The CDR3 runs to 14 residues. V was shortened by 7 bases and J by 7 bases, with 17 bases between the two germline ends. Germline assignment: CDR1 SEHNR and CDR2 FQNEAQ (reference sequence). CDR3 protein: CASTEWRDENEQFF. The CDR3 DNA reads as TGTGCCAGCACGGAGTGGCGGGATGAGAATGAGCAGTTCTTC. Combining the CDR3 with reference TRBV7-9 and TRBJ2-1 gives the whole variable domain DTGVSQNPRHKITKRGQNVTFRCDPISEHNRLYWYRQTLGQGPEFLTYFQNEAQLEKSRLLSDRFSAERPKGSFSTLEIQRTEQGDSAMYLCASTEWRDENEQFFGPGTRLTVL.

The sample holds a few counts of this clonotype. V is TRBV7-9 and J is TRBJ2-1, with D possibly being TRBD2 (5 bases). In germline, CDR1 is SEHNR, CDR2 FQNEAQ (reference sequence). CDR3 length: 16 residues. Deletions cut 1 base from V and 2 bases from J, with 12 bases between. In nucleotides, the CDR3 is TGTGCCAGCAGCTTAGTCGCGGGTCTGACCTACAATGAGCAGTTCTTC. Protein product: CASSLVAGLTYNEQFF.

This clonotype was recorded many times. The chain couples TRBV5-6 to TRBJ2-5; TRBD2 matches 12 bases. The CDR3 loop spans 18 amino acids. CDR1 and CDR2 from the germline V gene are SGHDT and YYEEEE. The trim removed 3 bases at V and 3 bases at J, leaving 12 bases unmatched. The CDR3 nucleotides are TGTGCCAGCAGCTCCCGACTAGCGGGGGCCTTAAAGAAAGAGACCCAGTACTTC. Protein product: CASSSRLAGALKKETQYF.

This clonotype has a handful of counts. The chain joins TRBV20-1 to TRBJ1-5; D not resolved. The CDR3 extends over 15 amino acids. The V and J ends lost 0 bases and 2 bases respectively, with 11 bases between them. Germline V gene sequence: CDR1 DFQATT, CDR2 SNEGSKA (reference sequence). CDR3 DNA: TGCAGTGCTAGAGATTCGGGGTATGGCAATCAGCCCCAGCATTTT. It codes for CSARDSGYGNQPQHF.

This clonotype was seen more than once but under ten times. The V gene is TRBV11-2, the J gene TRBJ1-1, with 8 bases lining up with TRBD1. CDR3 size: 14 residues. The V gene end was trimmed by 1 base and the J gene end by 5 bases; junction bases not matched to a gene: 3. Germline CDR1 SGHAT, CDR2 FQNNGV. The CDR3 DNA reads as TGTGCCAGCAGCTTAGGACAGGGGTGGACTGAAGCTTTCTTT. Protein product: CASSLGQGWTEAFF.

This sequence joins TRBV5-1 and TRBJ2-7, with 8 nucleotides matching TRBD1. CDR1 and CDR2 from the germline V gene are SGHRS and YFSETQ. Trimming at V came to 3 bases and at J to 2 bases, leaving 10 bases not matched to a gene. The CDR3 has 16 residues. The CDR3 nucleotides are TGCGCCAGCAGCTCTGGGGGGACAGGTCTAACCTACGAGCAGTACTTC. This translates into CASSSGGTGLTYEQYF.

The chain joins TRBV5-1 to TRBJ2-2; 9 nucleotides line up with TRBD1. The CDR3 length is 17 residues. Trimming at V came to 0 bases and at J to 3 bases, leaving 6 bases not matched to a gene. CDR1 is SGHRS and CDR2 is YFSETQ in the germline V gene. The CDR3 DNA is TGCGCCAGCAGCTTGGTCGGGGGACAGGGCGACACCGGGGAGCTGTTTTTT. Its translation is CASSLVGGQGDTGELFF.

This chain's CDR3 is CASSDGGGNTGELFF. In DNA form, the CDR3 reads TGTGCCAGCAGCGACGGTGGGGGGAACACCGGGGAGCTGTTTTTT. V gene TRBV12-3 or TRBV12-4 combines with J gene TRBJ2-2, with D tentatively TRBD1 or TRBD2 (5 bases each). The V gene lost 6 bases and the J gene lost 1 base, with 12 bases spanning the gap. This CDR3 is built from 15 residues.

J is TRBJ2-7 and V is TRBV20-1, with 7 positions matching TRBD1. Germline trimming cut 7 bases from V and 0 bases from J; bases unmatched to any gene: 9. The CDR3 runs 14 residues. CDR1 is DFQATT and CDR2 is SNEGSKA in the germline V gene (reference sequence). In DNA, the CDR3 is TGCAGTGGAGAAGACAGGGCGAGCTCCTACGAGCAGTACTTC. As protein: CSGEDRASSYEQYF.

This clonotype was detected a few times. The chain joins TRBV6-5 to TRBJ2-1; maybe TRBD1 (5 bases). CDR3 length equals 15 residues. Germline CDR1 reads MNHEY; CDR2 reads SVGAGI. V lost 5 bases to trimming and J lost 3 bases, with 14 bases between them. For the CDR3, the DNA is TGTGCCAGCAGTCGGAATAGACAGAGCTACAATGAGCAGTTCTTC. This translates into CASSRNRQSYNEQFF.

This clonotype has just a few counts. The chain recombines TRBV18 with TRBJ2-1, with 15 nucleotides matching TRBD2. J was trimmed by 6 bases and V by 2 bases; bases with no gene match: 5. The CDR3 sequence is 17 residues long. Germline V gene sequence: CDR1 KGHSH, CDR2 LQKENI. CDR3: CASSPRTSGRAANEQFF. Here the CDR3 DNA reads TGTGCCAGCTCACCAAGGACTAGCGGGAGGGCCGCCAATGAGCAGTTCTTC.